The clone carrying this T cell receptor (beta chain) was counted a few times. As for time point: sample taken at primary tumor resection. No cell sorting; template was whole RNA from tumor, lung tissue or PBMC. With 6 bases clipped from V and 5 bases from J, the junction kept 4 bases outside the gene matches. Germline CDR1 is KGHSH and CDR2 is LQKENI. This CDR3 has 13 residues. The source of the sample is a study of spatial heterogeneity in lung cancer. As for the study in general: Raw reads showed each unique TCR and UMI combination turning up more than ten times on average.

Via MiXCR, TCRdb re-called the 5' RACE reads, giving one row per CDR3 protein. The sample shows 20,000 to 25,000 distinct CDR3 sequences, about 4.7% of them seen only once. Sequenced material: PBMCs, taken at surgery. The genes are TRBV18 and TRBJ1-5, with 7 bases aligning to TRBD1. The receptor's source is a male donor with early-stage non-small cell lung cancer. CDR3 protein: CASSGDRDQPQHF. CDR3 coding DNA: TGTGCCAGCTCGGGGGACAGAGATCAGCCCCAGCATTTT.